The rows below give T cell receptor beta chains drawn from one sample of a study of T cell responses to AZD1222 COVID-19 vaccine. TCRdb's copy holds only in-frame clones and misses some; the assay was immunoSEQ multiplex PCR. The sample yields nearly 110,000 clones, about 93% seen once. Sequences were derived from peripheral blood, sampled on day 0 of AZD1222 vaccination. These receptor sequences come from an adult in good health. Both conserved end residues are part of each CDR3. Each record gives: J gene, D gene, V gene, clone size, CDR3 protein, CDR3 DNA. A D gene is named only where the DNA matches it firmly. Expanded clones are given a class, and other clones once, few, many or no size at all.

TRBJ1-1	-	TRBV1	many	CTTTPYRGKRTEAFF	TGCACCACCACTCCCTACAGAGGAAAAAGGACTGAAGCTTTCTTT
TRBJ1-2	-	TRBV12-3/TRBV12-4	-	CASRGGHGVGYTF	TGTGCCAGCAGGGGGGGACACGGGGTGGGCTACACCTTC
TRBJ1-5	-	TRBV19	-	CASSTEDRNNQPQHF	TGTGCCAGTAGTACCGAGGACAGAAACAATCAGCCCCAGCATTTT
TRBJ2-3	TRBD1	TRBV9	-	CASSVTRTGLADTQYF	TGTGCCAGCAGCGTAACCAGGACAGGGCTCGCAGATACGCAGTATTTT
TRBJ2-7	TRBD1	TRBV6-2/TRBV6-3	-	CASSYARPGQGRYEQYF	TGTGCCAGCAGTTACGCGCGCCCGGGACAGGGGAGGTACGAGCAGTACTTC
TRBJ2-1	-	TRBV18	-	CASSPASAIEVGFF	TGTGCCAGCTCACCTGCTAGCGCAATCGAGGTTGGATTCTTC
TRBJ1-6	-	TRBV5-8	-	CASSLWRSSYNSPLHF	TGTGCCAGCAGCTTGTGGAGGAGCTCCTATAATTCACCCCTCCACTTT
TRBJ2-3	-	TRBV7-8	-	CASSLEARAGGLDTQYF	TGTGCCAGCAGCTTAGAGGCGAGGGCAGGAGGATTAGATACGCAGTATTTT
TRBJ2-2	-	TRBV5-1	-	CASSLGQRSGPGELFF	TGCGCCAGCAGCTTGGGACAGAGATCAGGACCCGGGGAGCTGTTTTTT
TRBJ2-3	-	TRBV9	-	CASSLPDGTQYF	TGTGCCAGCAGCCTGCCTGACGGTACGCAGTATTTT
TRBJ1-2	TRBD1	TRBV27	-	CASSSRQGFGGYTF	TGTGCCAGCAGTTCGCGACAGGGGTTCGGTGGCTACACCTTC
TRBJ2-3	-	TRBV5-4	-	CASSFGRRTDTQYF	TGTGCCAGCAGCTTCGGACGCCGCACAGATACGCAGTATTTT
TRBJ1-5	-	TRBV6-2/TRBV6-3	-	CASSLDRFDQPQHF	TGTGCCAGCAGCTTAGACAGGTTTGATCAGCCCCAGCATTTT
TRBJ2-5	TRBD1	TRBV6-2/TRBV6-3	-	CASSGGDRVWLETQYF	TGTGCCAGCAGTGGGGGGGACAGGGTTTGGTTGGAGACCCAGTACTTC
TRBJ2-3	TRBD1	TRBV7-2	-	CASSLRGQGYSTDTQYF	TGTGCCAGCAGCTTAAGGGGACAGGGCTATAGCACAGATACGCAGTATTTT
TRBJ2-4	-	TRBV5-1	-	CASSRGPGNIQYF	TGCGCCAGCAGCCGTGGGCCAGGGAACATTCAGTACTTC
TRBJ1-5	-	TRBV3-1/TRBV3-2	-	CASNQGFVNQPQHF	TGTGCCAGCAATCAGGGGTTCGTCAATCAGCCCCAGCATTTT
TRBJ1-4	TRBD1	TRBV4-1	-	CASSQMTGAALRLFF	TGCGCCAGCAGCCAAATGACAGGGGCGGCATTGAGACTGTTTTTT
TRBJ1-1	-	TRBV9	-	CASSEFASLNTEAFF	TGTGCCAGCAGCGAATTCGCGAGTCTGAACACTGAAGCTTTCTTT
TRBJ2-7	-	TRBV2	-	CASSEIYEQYF	TGTGCCAGCAGTGAAATCTACGAGCAGTACTTC
TRBJ1-2	TRBD1	TRBV19	-	CASSMGAGQTYGYTF	TGTGCCAGTAGTATGGGTGCGGGACAGACCTATGGCTACACCTTC
TRBJ2-3	TRBD2	TRBV5-1	-	CASSTGGGAVDTQYF	TGCGCCAGCAGCACAGGCGGGGGGGCGGTAGATACGCAGTATTTT
TRBJ1-4	-	TRBV4-3	-	CASSQDRAATNEKLFF	TGCGCCAGCAGCCAAGATAGAGCGGCAACTAATGAAAAACTGTTTTTT
TRBJ1-2	TRBD1	TRBV29-1	once	CSVGQGSTGYTF	TGCAGCGTGGGACAGGGATCGACCGGCTACACCTTC
TRBJ1-4	TRBD1	TRBV6-5	once	CASSCDQQGRGEKLFF	TGTGCCAGCAGTTGCGATCAACAGGGGCGAGGTGAAAAACTGTTTTTT
TRBJ1-2	TRBD1	TRBV11-2	-	CASSLVAGGDYGYTF	TGTGCCAGCAGCTTAGTGGCAGGGGGGGACTATGGCTACACCTTC
TRBJ1-1	-	TRBV3-1/TRBV3-2	-	CASSPGDTEAFF	TGTGCCAGCAGCCCTGGGGACACTGAAGCTTTCTTT
TRBJ1-1	-	TRBV29-1	-	CSVGTGNTEAFF	TGCAGCGTTGGAACAGGGAACACTGAAGCTTTCTTT
TRBJ1-2	-	TRBV2	-	CASSELGGHGYTF	TGTGCCAGCAGTGAATTGGGCGGCCATGGCTACACCTTC
TRBJ1-5	-	TRBV18	-	CASSPGEQPQHF	TGTGCCAGCTCACCAGGAGAACAGCCCCAGCATTTT
TRBJ1-4	-	TRBV18	once	CASSPSPGVQGSTNEKLFF	TGTGCCAGCTCACCCAGTCCGGGGGTGCAGGGTTCAACTAATGAAAAACTGTTTTTT
TRBJ2-3	TRBD1	TRBV10-3	-	CAISDWTGYDTDTQYF	TGTGCCATCAGTGATTGGACAGGGTATGACACAGATACGCAGTATTTT
TRBJ1-3	-	TRBV30	-	CAWKKGRRISGNTIYF	TGTGCCTGGAAGAAAGGACGACGGATCTCTGGAAACACCATATATTTT
TRBJ1-1	-	TRBV9	-	CASSVAGGREAFF	TGTGCCAGCAGCGTAGCCGGCGGCAGAGAAGCTTTCTTT
TRBJ1-4	-	TRBV5-1	-	CASSPDGDNLNEKLFF	TGCGCCAGCAGCCCCGACGGCGACAACCTTAATGAAAAACTGTTTTTT
TRBJ1-5	-	TRBV2	-	CASSEGQTNNQPQHF	TGTGCCAGCAGTGAGGGGCAGACAAACAATCAGCCCCAGCATTTT